The clone carrying this T cell receptor (beta chain) was observed a handful of times. The antigen remains undetermined. The data were obtained in a study of identical twins. From the 5' RACE reads, TCRdb called clonotypes with MiXCR, one entry per CDR3 protein. Of fewer than 550,000 distinct CDR3 sequences listed, roughly an eighth are singletons. The CDR3 loop spans 14 amino acids. Germline V gives CDR1 LNHDA, CDR2 SQIVND (reference sequence). Trimming stripped 3 bases from V and 7 bases from J, with 10 bases between. Regarding the study as a whole: Within cord blood, abundant beta clonotypes carried fewer insertions, but memory repertoires showed no such trend.

The sample also formed part of further work on yellow fever vaccine responses in identical twins.

V and J are TRBV19 and TRBJ1-6; possibly TRBD1 for D (5 bases). The TCR originated in a young woman in good health. The source material was CD4+ T cells sorted from blood. The CDR3 nucleotides are TGTGCCAGTAGTATCAAGCCAGGGAATTCACCCCTCCACTTT. Amino acids: CASSIKPGNSPLHF.